This T cell receptor beta chain appears in the sequencing data of a study of blood T cell repertoires in COVID-19. On the study more broadly: The study drew acute and convalescent COVID-19 samples from the United States, Italy and Spain. In each case, the material was cDNA or gDNA derived from T cells, B-cell-depleted T cells, or PBMCs.

Authors' data handling: Researchers report that nucleated cell counts were estimated from reference gene primer amplification. Using immunoSEQ multiplex PCR, the repertoire was profiled, and TCRdb retains in-frame clones only, with some absent. V, J and clone size derive from that table, while D and trimming were established from the DNA sequence. The table includes about 170,000 clones, around 84% detected once. Trimming took off 2 bases at V and 2 bases at J, with 15 bases between the two ends. CDR1 LGHDT and CDR2 YNNKEL come from the germline V gene (reference sequence). This CDR3 comprises 16 residues.

This TCR was sampled from a woman aged 80 or over with COVID-19, enrolled during active disease. Material: peripheral blood. The chain combines TRBV3-1 (or the pseudogene TRBV3-2) with TRBJ1-2; possibly TRBD1 for D (5 bases). CDR3 protein: CASSQQVGLGNYGYTF. The DNA for the CDR3 is TGTGCCAGCAGCCAACAGGTGGGGCTTGGAAACTATGGCTACACCTTC.